This record looks at one T cell receptor (beta chain) sequence and its context. In the original processing: Reference gene primer amplification gave nucleated cell count estimates. Assay: immunoSEQ multiplex PCR; the TCRdb copy retains only in-frame clones and omits some. From that table come the V and J calls and clone size; the DNA was used to work out D and trimming. The sample lists some 340,000 clones, around 83% occurring once. This CDR3 comprises 18 residues. Trimming cost V 4 bases and J 0 bases; bases outside gene matches: 8. Germline CDR1 and CDR2: LGHDT and YNNKEL (reference sequence). The sample belongs to a study of blood T cell repertoires in COVID-19.

The rearrangement joins TRBV3-1 (or the pseudogene TRBV3-2) to TRBJ2-7, with 14 bases lining up with TRBD2. The source material was peripheral blood. This clonotype originated in a man younger than 40 with active or convalescent COVID-19. CDR3 sequence: CASSRDGLAGGHSYEQYF. The DNA of the CDR3 is TGTGCCAGCAGCCGCGATGGACTAGCGGGGGGCCACTCCTACGAGCAGTACTTC.